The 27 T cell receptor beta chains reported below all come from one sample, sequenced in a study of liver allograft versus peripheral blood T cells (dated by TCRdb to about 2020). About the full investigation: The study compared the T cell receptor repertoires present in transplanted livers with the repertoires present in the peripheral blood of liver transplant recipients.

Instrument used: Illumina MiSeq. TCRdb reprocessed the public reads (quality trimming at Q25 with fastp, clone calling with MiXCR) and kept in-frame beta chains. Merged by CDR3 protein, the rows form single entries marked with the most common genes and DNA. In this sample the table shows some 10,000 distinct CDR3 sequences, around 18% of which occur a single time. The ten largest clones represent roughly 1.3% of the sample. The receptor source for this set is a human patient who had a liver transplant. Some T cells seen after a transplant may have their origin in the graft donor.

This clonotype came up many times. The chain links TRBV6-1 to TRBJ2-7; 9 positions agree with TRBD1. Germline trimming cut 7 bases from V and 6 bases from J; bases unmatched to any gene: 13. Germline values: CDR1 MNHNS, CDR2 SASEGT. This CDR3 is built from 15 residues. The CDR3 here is CASTRTGTGMGEQYF. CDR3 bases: TGTGCCAGCACCCGAACCGGGACAGGGATGGGCGAGCAGTACTTC.

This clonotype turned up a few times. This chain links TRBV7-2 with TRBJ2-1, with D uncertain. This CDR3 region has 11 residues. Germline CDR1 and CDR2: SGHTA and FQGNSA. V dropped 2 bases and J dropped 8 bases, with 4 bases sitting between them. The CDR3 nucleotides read TGTGCCAGCAGCTTACGTTATGAGCAGTTCTTC. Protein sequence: CASSLRYEQFF. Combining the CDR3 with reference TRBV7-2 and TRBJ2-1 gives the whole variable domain GAGVSQSPSNKVTEKGKDVELRCDPISGHTALYWYRQSLGQGLEFLIYFQGNSAPDKSGLPSDRFSAERTGGSVSTLTIQRTQQEDSAVYLCASSLRYEQFFGPGTRLTVL.

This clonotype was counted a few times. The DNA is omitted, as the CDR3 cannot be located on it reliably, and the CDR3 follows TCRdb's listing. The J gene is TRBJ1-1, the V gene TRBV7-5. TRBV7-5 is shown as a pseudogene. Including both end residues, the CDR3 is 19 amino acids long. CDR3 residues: CISVPEATYTSFRSTEAFF.

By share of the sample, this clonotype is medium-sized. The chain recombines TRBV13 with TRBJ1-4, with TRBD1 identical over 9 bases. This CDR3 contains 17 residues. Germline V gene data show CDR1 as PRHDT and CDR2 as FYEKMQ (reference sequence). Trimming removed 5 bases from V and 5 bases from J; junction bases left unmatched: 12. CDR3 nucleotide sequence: TGTGCCAGCAGCCGCGCCGGGACAGGGTTACGAAATGAAAAACTGTTTTTT. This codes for CASSRAGTGLRNEKLFF.

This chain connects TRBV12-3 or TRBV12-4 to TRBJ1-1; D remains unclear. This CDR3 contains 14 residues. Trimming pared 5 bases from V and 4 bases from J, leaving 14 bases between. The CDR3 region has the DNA TGTGCCAGCAGTCTCAGGTACGTAGGCACTGAAGCTTTCTTT. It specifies CASSLRYVGTEAFF.

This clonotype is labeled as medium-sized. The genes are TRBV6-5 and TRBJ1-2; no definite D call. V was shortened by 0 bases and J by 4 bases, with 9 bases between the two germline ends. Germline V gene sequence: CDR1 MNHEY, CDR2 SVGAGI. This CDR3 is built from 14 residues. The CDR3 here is CASSYSREGYGYTF. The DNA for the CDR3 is TGTGCCAGCAGTTACTCAAGGGAGGGCTATGGCTACACCTTC.

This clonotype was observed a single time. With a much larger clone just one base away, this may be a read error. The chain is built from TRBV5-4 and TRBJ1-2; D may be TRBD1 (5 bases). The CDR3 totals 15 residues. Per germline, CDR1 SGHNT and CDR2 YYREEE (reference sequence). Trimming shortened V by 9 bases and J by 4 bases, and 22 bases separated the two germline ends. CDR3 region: CANRPGGEIGYGYTF. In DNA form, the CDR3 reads TGTGCCAACAGGCCCGGCGGGGAGATCGGCTATGGCTACACCTTC.

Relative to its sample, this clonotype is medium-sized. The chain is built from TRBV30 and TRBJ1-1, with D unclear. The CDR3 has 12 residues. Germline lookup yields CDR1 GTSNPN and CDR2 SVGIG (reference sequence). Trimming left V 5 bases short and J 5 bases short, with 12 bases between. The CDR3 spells CAWDATETEAFF. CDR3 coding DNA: TGTGCCTGGGACGCAACGGAGACTGAAGCTTTCTTT.

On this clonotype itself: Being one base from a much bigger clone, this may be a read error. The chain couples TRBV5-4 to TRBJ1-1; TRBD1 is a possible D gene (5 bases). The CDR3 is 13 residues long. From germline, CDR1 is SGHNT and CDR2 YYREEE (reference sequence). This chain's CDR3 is CTSRQDMNTEAFF. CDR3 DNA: TGTACCAGCAGGCAGGACATGAACACTGAAGCTTTCTTT.

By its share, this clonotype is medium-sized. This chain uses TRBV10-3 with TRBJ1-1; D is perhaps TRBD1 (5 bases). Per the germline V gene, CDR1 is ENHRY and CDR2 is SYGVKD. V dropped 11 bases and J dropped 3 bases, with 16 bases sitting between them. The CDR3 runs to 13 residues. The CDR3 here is CASRPGGYTEAFF. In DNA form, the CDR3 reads TGTGCCTCAAGACCCGGGGGGTACACTGAAGCTTTCTTT.

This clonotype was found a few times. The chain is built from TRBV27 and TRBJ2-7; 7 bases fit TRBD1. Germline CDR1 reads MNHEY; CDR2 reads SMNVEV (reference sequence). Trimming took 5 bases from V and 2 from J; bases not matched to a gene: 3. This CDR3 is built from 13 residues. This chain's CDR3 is CASSVTGPYEQYF. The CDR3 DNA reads TGTGCCAGCAGTGTGACAGGGCCCTACGAGCAGTACTTC.

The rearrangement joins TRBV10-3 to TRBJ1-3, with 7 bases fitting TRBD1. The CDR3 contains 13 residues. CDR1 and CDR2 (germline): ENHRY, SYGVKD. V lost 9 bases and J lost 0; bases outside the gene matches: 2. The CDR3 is CAITGASGNTIYF. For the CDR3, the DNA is TGTGCCATTACAGGGGCCTCTGGAAACACCATATATTTT.

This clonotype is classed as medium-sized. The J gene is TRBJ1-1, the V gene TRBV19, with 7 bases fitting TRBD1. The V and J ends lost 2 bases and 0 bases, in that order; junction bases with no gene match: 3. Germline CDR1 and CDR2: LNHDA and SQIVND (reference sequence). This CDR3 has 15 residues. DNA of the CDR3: TGTGCCAGTAGTATATGGGACAGATTGAACACTGAAGCTTTCTTT. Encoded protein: CASSIWDRLNTEAFF.

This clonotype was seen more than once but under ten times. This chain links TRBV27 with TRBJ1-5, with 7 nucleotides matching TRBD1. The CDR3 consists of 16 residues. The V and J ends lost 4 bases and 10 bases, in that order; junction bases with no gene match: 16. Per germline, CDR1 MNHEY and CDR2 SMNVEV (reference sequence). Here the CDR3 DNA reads TGTGCCAGCAGTTCCCGGACAGGACCCCGGAATCGACCCCAGCATTTT. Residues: CASSSRTGPRNRPQHF.

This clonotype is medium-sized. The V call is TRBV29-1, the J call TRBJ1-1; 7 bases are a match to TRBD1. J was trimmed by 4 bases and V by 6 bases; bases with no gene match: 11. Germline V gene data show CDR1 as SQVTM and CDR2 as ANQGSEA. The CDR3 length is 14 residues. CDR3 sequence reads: CSVGGQSSFTEAFF. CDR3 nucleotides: TGCAGCGTGGGGGGACAGTCGTCTTTCACTGAAGCTTTCTTT.

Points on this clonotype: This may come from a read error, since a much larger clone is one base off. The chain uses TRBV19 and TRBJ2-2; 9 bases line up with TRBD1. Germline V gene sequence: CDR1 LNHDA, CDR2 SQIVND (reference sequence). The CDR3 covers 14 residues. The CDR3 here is CDSRRDRDTGELFF. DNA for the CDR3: TGTGACAGTAGACGGGACAGGGACACCGGGGAGCTGTTTTTT.

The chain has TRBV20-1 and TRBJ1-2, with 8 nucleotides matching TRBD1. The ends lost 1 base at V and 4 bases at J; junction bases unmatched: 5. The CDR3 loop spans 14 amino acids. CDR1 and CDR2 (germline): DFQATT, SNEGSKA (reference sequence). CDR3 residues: CSARATGVLYGYTF. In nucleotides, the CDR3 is TGCAGTGCTAGAGCGACAGGGGTCCTCTATGGCTACACCTTC.

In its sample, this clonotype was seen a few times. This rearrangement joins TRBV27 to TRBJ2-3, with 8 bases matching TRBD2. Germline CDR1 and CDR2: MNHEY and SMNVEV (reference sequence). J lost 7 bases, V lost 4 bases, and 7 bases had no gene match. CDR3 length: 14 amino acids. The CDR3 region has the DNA TGTGCCAGCAGTTGGCGACGGGGGGGCCATACGCAGTATTTT. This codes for CASSWRRGGHTQYF.

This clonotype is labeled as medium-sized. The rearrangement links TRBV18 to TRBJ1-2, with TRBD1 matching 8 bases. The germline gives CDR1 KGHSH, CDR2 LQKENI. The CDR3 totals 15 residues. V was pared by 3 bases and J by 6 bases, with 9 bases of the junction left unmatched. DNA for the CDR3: TGTGCCAGCTCACCGATTTCGGACAGGGTTCATGGCTACACCTTC. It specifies CASSPISDRVHGYTF.

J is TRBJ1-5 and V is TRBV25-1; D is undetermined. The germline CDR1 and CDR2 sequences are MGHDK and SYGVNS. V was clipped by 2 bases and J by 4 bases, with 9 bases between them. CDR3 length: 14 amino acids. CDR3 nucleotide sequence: TGTGCCAGCAGTGAAATGCAGGCTAATCAGCCCCAGCATTTT. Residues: CASSEMQANQPQHF.

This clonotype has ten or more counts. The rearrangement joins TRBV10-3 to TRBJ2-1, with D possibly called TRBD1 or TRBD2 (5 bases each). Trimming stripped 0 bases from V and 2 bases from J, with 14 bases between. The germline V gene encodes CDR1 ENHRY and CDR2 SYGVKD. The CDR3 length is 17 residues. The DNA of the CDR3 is TGTGCCATCAGTGAGTCGACTCGAGGGGCTCCCTACAATGAGCAGTTCTTC. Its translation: CAISESTRGAPYNEQFF.

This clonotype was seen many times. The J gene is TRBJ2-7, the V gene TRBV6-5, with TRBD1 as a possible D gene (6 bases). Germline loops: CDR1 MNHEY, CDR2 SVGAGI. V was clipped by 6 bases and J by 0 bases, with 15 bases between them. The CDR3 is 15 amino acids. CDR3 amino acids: CASRMNRDTSYEQYF. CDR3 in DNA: TGTGCCAGCAGGATGAATCGGGACACCTCCTACGAGCAGTACTTC.

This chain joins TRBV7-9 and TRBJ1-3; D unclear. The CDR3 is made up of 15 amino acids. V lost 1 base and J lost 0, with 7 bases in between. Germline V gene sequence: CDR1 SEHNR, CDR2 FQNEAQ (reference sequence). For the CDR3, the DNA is TGTGCCAGCAGCTTAGAGATACACTCTGGAAACACCATATATTTT. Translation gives CASSLEIHSGNTIYF.

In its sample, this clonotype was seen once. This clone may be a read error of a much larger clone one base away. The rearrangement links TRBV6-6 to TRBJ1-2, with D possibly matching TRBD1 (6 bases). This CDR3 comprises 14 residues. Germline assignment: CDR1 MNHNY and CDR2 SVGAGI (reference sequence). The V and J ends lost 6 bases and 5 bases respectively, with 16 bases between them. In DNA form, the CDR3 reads TGTGCCAGCAGAGGTAGACGGGGGCGGTATGGCTACACCTTC. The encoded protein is CASRGRRGRYGYTF.

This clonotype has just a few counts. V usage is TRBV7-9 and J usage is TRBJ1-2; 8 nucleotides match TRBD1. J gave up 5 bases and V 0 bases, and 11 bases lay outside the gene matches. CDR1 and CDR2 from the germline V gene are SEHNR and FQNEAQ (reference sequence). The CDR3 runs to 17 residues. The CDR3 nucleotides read TGTGCCAGCAGCTTAGCGGATCCAAGGACAGGGCGTTATGGCTACACCTTC. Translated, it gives CASSLADPRTGRYGYTF. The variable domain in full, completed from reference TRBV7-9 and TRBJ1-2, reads DTGVSQNPRHKITKRGQNVTFRCDPISEHNRLYWYRQTLGQGPEFLTYFQNEAQLEKSRLLSDRFSAERPKGSFSTLEIQRTEQGDSAMYLCASSLADPRTGRYGYTFGSGTRLTVV.

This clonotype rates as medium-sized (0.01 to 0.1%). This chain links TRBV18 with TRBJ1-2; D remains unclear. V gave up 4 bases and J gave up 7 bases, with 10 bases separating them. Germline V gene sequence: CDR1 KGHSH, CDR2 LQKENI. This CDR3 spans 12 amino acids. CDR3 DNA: TGTGCCAGCTCACAAAAAAATGCTGGCTACACCTTC. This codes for CASSQKNAGYTF.

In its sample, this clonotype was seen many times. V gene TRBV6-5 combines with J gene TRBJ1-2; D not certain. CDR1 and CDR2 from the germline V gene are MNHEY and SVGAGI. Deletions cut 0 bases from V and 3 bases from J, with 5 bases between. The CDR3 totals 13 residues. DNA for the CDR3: TGTGCCAGCAGTTACTCGTTGGACTATGGCTACACCTTC. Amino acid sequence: CASSYSLDYGYTF.